This T cell receptor (beta chain) appears in the sequencing data of a study of cytomegalovirus exposure and HLA in healthy donors. Study-level points and caveats: The authors judged a highly shared variant cluster likely a sequencing artifact. Versus the approximately 700-donor mean, an Asian-associated ancestry cluster reportedly showed fewer N-insertions in a later analysis.

Primers for the PCR totalled 60 Vbeta and 13 Jbeta. The assay was immunoSEQ multiplex PCR, and TCRdb's table has in-frame clones only and misses some. The table lists about 150,000 clones, 80% of them singletons. Germline V gives CDR1 SGHVS, CDR2 FQNEAQ. The CDR3 has 19 residues. Trimming cost V 8 bases and J 1 base; bases outside gene matches: 12. On this clone: Antigen: not known.

The receptor's source is a woman in her 40s in good health and CMV-seropositive. The sample taken for sequencing was PBMCs. This chain links TRBV7-8 with TRBJ2-1; TRBD2 aligns across 15 bases. The CDR3 region has the DNA TGTGCCAGCGGCCCCCGGACTAGCGGGAGGGCAGCGTCCTACAATGAGCAGTTCTTC. Its translation is CASGPRTSGRAASYNEQFF.